This T cell receptor beta chain was found in a study of regulatory T cells in long-lasting Graves disease. Time point defined: persistent/refractory GD, antithyroid drugs over 5 years with positive TRAb. Making the TCR library involved RNA that had been extracted from PBMCs. Comments on this clonotype: Antigen: not known.

Study-level points and caveats: Persistent Graves' patients had lower TCR diversity than newly diagnosed ones. The number of shared public clonotypes was higher in persistent patients (about 2,700) than new patients (966).

CDR3-region Arm-PCR and iRepertoire HTBI primers produced the TCR beta libraries. TCRdb analysed the multiplex PCR reads with MiXCR anew, one entry per CDR3 protein. This sample has hundreds of thousands of distinct CDR3 sequences, with about 20% found just once. Material: peripheral blood mononuclear cells (PBMCs), obtained when the disease was refractory, from a patient treated with antithyroid drugs. The source of this sequence is a female donor with Graves disease.

Here the CDR3 DNA reads TGCGCCAGCAGCCTACTAGCGGGGGCCCGCACCGGGGAGCTGTTTTTT. Its translation: CASSLLAGARTGELFF. The V and J genes are TRBV5-1 and TRBJ2-2, with 11 bases that match TRBD2. The germline gives CDR1 SGHRS, CDR2 YFSETQ. This CDR3 has 16 amino acids. Germline trimming cut 4 bases from V and 4 bases from J; bases unmatched to any gene: 6.